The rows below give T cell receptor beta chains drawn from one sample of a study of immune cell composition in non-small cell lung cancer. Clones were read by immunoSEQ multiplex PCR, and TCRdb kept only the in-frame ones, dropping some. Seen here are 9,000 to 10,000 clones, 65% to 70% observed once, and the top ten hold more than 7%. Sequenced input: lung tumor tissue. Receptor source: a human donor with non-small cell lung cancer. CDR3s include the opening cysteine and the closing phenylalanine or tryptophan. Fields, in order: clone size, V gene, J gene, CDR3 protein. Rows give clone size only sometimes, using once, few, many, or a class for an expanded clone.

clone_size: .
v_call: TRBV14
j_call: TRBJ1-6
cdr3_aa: CASSQDTGLHSPLHF

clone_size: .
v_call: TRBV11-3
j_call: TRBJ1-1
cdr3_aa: CASSADARLNTEAFF

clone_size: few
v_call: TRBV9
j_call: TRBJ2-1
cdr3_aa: CASSVESVGVRNEQFF

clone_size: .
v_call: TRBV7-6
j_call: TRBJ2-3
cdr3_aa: CASSLGTGRAVGATQYF

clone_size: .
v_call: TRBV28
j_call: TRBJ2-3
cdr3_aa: CASRVRNEDTQYF

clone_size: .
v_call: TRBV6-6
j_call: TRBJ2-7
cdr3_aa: CASSYSRDYEQYF

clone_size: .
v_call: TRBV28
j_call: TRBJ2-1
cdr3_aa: CASSGTSGGIYNEQFF

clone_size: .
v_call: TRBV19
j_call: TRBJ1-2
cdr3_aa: CASKTRQANYGYTF

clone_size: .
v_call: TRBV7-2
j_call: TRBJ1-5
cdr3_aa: CASSLMGNQPQHF

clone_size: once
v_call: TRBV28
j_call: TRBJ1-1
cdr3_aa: CASRTGGWTEAFF

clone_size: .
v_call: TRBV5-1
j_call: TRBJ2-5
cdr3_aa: CASSWGQGLASETQYF

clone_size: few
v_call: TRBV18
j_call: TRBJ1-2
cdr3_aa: CASSRPGTGDGYTF

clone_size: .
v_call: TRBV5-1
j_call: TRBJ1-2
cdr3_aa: CASTLGPENYGYTF

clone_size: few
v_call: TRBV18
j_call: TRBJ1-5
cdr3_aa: CASSPGNNQPQHF

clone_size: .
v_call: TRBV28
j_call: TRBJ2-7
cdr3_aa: CASSSASGGSYEQYF

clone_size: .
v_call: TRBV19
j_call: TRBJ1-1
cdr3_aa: CASSIGARGRTEAFF

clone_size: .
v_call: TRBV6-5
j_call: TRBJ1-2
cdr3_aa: CASRTGFAVSYGYTF

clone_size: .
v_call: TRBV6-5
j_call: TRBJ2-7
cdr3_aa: CASRRDGLSFYEQYF

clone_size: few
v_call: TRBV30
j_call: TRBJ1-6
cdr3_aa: CAWQTGQVISPLHF

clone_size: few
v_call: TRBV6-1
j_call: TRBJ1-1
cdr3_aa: CATISGTEAFF

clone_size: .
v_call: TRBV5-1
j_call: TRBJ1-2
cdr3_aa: CASSFAGANYGYTF

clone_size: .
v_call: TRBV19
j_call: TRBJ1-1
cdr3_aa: CASSPREDKSPTNTEAFF

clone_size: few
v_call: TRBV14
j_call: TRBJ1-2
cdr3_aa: CASSQLDVAYGYTF

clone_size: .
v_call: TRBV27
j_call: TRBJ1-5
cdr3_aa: CASSNREGQPQHF

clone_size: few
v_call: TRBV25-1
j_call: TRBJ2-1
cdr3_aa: CASSTHRGGHIYNEQFF

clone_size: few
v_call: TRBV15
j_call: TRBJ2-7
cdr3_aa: CATSSTDRGSYEQYF

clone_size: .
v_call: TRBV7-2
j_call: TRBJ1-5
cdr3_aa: CATSPGRSYQPQHF

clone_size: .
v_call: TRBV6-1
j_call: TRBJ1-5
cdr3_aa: CASRAEVTNQPQHF

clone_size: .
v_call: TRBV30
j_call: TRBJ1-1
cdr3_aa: CAWRRGIGFNTEAFF

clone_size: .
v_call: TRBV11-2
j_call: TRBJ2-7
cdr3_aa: CASSLVSYEQYF

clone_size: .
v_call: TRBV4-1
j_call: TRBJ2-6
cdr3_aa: CASSQEGRGHSGANVLTF

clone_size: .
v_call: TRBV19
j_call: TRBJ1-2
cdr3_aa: CASSIDGTGRGYGYTF

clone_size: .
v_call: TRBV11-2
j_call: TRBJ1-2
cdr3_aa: CASSLARVEYGYTF

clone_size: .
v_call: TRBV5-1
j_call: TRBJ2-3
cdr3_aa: CASSRGQGWDTQYF